Below, 4 T cell receptor beta chains from the same sample are listed, as sequenced in a study of OX40 agonist ivuxolimab in advanced cancers. Receptors were amplified or captured by the immunoSEQ multiplex PCR assay. What TCRdb holds here is the immuneACCESS table cut down to in-frame rearrangements. Part of the clones is not present; checked against another copy, under half of the missing clones reflect an unresolved V gene, and the others are unexplained. This sample comprises about 45,000 clones, approximately 80% of them detected only once. Roughly 5% of the sample lies in the top ten. Sequencing was performed on CD4+ or CD8+ T cells sorted from blood, taken in a trial of the OX40 agonist ivuxolimab. The receptors stem from an adult with an advanced solid tumor such as melanoma, head and neck, liver or kidney cancer.

About this clone itself: Other DNA sequences in the same sample also yield this CDR3. This chain connects TRBV7-2 to TRBJ2-7, with D maybe TRBD1 (5 bases). The CDR3 runs 18 residues. V gave up 1 base and J gave up 4 bases, with 23 bases separating them. The germline V gene encodes CDR1 SGHTA and CDR2 FQGNSA. The CDR3 loop is CASSLVVNDRWTLYEQYF. Here the CDR3 DNA reads TGTGCCAGCAGCTTAGTAGTTAACGACCGGTGGACATTATACGAGCAGTACTTC.

This chain joins TRBV11-1 and TRBJ2-3; 10 nucleotides line up with TRBD2. The CDR3 runs to 16 residues. Looked up from germline, CDR1 is SGHAT and CDR2 is FQDESV (reference sequence). Trimming removed 5 bases from V and 2 bases from J; junction bases left unmatched: 7. Here the CDR3 DNA reads TGTGCCAGCAGCCCAATTAGCGGGAGGAACACAGATACGCAGTATTTT. Translation: CASSPISGRNTDTQYF.

This chain joins TRBV7-3 and TRBJ2-3; TRBD2 matches at 13 bases. Germline CDR1 SGHTA, CDR2 FQGTGA. This CDR3 has 15 residues. V lost 5 bases and J lost 4; bases outside the gene matches: 3. This chain's CDR3 is CASSPGLAGADTQYF. The DNA of the CDR3 is TGTGCCAGCAGCCCCGGACTAGCGGGAGCAGATACGCAGTATTTT.

For this clone: Other DNA variants within this sample encode the same CDR3. CDR3 in amino acids: CASSSGTYTEAFF. In DNA form, the CDR3 reads TGCGCCAGCAGCTCCGGGACCTACACTGAAGCTTTCTTT. The chain recombines TRBV5-1 with TRBJ1-1; maybe TRBD1 (5 bases). The V and J ends lost 3 bases and 3 bases respectively, with 9 bases between them. CDR1 and CDR2 from the germline V gene are SGHRS and YFSETQ. The CDR3 sequence is 13 residues long.